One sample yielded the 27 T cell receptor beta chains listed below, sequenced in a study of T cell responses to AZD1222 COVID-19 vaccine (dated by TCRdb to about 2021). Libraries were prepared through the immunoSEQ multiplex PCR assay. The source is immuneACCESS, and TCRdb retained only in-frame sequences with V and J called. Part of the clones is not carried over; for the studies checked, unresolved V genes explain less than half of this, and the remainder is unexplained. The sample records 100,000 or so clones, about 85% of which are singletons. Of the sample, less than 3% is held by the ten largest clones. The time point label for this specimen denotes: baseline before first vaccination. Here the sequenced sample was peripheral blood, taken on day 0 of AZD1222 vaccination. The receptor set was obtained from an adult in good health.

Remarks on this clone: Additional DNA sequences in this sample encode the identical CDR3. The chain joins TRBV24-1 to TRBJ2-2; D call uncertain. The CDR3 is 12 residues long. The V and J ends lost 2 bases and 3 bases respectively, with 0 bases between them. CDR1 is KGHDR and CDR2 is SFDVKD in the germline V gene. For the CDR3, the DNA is TGTGCCACCAGTGATTACACCGGGGAGCTGTTTTTT. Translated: CATSDYTGELFF.

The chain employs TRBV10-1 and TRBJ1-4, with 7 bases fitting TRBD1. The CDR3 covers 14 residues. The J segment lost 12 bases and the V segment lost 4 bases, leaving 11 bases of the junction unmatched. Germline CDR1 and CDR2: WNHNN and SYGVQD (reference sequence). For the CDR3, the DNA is TGCGCCAGCAGTGGAGGGGGCGATTCACTAGAACTGTTTTTT. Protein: CASSGGGDSLELFF.

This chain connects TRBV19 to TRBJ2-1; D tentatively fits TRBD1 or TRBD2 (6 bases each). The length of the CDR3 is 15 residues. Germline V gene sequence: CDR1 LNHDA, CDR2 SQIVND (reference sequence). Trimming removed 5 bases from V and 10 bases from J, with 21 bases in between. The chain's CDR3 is CASSEGGTTAGEQFF. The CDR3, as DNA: TGTGCCAGTAGTGAGGGGGGAACTACGGCAGGGGAGCAGTTCTTC. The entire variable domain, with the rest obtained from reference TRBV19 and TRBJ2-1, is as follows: DGGITQSPKYLFRKEGQNVTLSCEQNLNHDAMYWYRQDPGQGLRLIYYSQIVNDFQKGDIAEGYSVSREKKESFPLTVTSAQKNPTAFYLCASSEGGTTAGEQFFGPGTRLTVL.

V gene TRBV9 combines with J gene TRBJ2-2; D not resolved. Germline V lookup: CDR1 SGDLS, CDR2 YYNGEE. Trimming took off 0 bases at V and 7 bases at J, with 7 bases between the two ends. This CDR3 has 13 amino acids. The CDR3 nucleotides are TGTGCCAGCAGCGTAGGTTCAATCGGGGAGCTGTTTTTT. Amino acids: CASSVGSIGELFF. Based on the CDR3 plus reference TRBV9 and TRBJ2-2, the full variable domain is DSGVTQTPKHLITATGQRVTLRCSPRSGDLSVYWYQQSLDQGLQFLIQYYNGEERAKGNILERFSAQQFPDLHSELNLSSLELGDSALYFCASSVGSIGELFFGEGSRLTVL.

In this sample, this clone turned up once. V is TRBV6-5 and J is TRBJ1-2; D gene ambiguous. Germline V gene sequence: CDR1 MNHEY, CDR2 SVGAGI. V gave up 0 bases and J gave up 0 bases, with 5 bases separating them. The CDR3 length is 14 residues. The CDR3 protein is CASSYSRSNYGYTF. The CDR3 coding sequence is TGTGCCAGCAGTTACTCCCGGTCTAACTATGGCTACACCTTC.

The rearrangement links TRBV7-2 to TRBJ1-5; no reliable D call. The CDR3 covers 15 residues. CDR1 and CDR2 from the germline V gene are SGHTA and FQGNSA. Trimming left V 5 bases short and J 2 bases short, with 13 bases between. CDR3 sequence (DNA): TGTGCCAGCAGCGAAGGAAACAATCGCAATCAGCCCCAGCATTTT. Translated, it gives CASSEGNNRNQPQHF.

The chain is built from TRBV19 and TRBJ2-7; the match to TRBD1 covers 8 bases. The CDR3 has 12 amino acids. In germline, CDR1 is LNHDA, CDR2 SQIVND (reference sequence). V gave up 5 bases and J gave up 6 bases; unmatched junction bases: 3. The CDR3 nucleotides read TGTGCCAGTAGTCGGACAGGGAGCGAGCAGTACTTC. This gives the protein CASSRTGSEQYF.

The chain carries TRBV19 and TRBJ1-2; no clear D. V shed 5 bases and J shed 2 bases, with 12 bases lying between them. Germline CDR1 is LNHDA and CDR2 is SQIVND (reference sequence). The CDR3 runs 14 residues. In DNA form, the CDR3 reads TGTGCCAGTAGTCTCCTACCGGTCAACTATGGCTACACCTTC. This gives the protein CASSLLPVNYGYTF.

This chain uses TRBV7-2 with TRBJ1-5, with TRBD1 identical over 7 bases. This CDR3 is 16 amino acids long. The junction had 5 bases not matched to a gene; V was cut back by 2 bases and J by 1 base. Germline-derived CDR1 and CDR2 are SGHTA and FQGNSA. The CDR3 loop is CASSLLPRGSNQPQHF. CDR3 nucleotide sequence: TGTGCCAGCAGCTTACTACCCAGGGGGAGCAATCAGCCCCAGCATTTT.

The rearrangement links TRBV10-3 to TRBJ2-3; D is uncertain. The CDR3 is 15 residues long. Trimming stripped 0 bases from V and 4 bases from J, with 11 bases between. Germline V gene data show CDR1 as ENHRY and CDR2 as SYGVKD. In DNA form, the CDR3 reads TGTGCCATCAGTGAGTCTAATAGCCCCGCAGATACGCAGTATTTT. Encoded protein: CAISESNSPADTQYF.

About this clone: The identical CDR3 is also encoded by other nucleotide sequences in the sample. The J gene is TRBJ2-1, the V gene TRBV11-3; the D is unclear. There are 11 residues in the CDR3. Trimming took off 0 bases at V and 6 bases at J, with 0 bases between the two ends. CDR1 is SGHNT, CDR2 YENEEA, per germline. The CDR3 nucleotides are TGTGCCAGCAGCTTAGACAATGAGCAGTTCTTC. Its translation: CASSLDNEQFF.

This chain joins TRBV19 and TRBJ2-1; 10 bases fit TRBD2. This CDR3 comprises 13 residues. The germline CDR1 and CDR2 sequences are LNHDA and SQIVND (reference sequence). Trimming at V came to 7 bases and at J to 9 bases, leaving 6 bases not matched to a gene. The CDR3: CASTSGRAPEQFF. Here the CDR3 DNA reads TGTGCCAGTACTAGCGGGAGAGCTCCTGAGCAGTTCTTC.

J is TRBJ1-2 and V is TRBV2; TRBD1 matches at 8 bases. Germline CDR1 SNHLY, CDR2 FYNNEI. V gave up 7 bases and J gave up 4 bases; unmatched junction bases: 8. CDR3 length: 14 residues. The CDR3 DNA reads TGTGCCAGCATGAGGGGACAGGCAACCTATGGCTACACCTTC. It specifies CASMRGQATYGYTF.

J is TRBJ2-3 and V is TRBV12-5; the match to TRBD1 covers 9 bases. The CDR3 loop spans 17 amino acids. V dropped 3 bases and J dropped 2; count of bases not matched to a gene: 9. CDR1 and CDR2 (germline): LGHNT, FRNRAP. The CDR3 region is CASGFLPGQGPTDTQYF. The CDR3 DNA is TGTGCTAGTGGTTTTCTCCCGGGACAGGGCCCCACAGATACGCAGTATTTT.

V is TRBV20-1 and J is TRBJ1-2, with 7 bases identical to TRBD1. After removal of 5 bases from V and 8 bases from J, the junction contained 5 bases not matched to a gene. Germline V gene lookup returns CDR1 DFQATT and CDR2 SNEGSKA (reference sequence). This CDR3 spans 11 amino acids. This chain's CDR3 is CSAHRGLGYTF. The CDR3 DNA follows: TGCAGTGCTCACAGGGGATTAGGCTACACCTTC.

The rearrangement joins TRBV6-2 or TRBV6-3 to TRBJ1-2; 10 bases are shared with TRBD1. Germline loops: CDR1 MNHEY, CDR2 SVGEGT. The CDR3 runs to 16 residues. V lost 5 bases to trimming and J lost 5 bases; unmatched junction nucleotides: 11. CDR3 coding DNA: TGTGCCAGCAGTAGCCCGGGACAGGGGCTCGGGTATGGCTACACCTTC. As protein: CASSSPGQGLGYGYTF.

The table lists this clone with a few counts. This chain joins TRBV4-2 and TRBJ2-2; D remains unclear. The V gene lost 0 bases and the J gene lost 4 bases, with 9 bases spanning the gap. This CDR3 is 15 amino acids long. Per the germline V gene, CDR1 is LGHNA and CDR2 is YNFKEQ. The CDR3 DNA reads TGTGCCAGCAGCCAAGAACCCCGACCCACCGGGGAGCTGTTTTTT. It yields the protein CASSQEPRPTGELFF.

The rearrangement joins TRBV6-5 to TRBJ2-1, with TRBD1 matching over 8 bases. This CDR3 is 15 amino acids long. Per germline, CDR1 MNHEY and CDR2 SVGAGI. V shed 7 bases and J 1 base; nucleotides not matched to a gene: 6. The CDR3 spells CASNTGGGSYNEQFF. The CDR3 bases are TGTGCCAGCAATACAGGGGGTGGATCCTACAATGAGCAGTTCTTC.

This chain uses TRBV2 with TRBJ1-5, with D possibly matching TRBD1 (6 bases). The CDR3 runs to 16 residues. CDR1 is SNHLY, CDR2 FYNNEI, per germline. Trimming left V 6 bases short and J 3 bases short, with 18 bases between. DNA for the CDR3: TGTGCCAGCAGAGGGACACCGGAAGACATCAATCAGCCCCAGCATTTT. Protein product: CASRGTPEDINQPQHF.

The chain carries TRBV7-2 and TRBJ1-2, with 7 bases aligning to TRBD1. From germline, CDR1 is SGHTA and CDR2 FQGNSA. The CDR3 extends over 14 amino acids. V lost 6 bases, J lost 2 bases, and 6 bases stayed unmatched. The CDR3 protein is CASRSGTVNYGYTF. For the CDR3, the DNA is TGTGCCAGCAGGTCCGGGACAGTCAACTATGGCTACACCTTC.

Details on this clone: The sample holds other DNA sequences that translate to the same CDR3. CDR3 nucleotides: TGTGCCAGCTCCCGGACAGGGACCTACGAGCAGTACGTC. Translated: CASSRTGTYEQYV. The gene calls are TRBV18 and TRBJ2-7, with TRBD1 matching over 8 bases. Germline CDR1 KGHSH, CDR2 LQKENI. Losses at the gene ends were 6 bases for V and 2 bases for J; bases not matched to a gene: 3. The CDR3 is 13 residues long.

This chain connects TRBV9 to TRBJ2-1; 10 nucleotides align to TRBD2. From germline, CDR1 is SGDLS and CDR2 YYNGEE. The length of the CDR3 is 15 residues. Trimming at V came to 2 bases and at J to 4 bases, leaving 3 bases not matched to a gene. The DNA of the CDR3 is TGTGCCAGCAGCGTTCGGACTAGCGGTTACAATGAGCAGTTCTTC. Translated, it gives CASSVRTSGYNEQFF.

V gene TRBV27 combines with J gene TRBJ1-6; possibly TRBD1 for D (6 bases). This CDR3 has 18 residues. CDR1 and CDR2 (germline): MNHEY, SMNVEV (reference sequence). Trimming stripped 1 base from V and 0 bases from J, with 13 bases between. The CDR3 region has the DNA TGTGCCAGCAGTTTATTCTCGGGACACAGCTCCTATAATTCACCCCTCCACTTT. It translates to CASSLFSGHSSYNSPLHF.

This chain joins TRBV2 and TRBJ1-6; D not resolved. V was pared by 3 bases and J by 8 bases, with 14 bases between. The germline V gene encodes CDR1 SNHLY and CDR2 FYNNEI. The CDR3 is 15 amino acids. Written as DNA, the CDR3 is TGTGCCAGCAGTGATGTTAAGGGAAGGGATTCACCCCTCCACTTT. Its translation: CASSDVKGRDSPLHF.

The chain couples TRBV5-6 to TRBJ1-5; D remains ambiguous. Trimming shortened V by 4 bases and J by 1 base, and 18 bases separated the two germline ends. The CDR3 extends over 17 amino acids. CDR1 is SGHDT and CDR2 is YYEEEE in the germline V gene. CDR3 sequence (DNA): TGTGCCAGCAGCGCCGGCGCGGGTTCGCGCAGCAATCAGCCCCAGCATTTT. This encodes CASSAGAGSRSNQPQHF.

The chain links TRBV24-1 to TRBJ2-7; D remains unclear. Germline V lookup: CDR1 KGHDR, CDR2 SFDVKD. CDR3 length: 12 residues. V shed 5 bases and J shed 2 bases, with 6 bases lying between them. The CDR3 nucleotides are TGTGCCACCAGTGGAGCCCCCTACGAGCAGTACGTC. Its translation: CATSGAPYEQYV.

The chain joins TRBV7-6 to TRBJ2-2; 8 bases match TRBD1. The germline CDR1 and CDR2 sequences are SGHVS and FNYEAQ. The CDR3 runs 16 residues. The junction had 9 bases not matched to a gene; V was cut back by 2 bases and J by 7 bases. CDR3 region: CASSLNPQGVFGELFF. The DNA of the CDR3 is TGTGCCAGCAGCTTAAACCCACAGGGGGTTTTCGGGGAGCTGTTTTTT.